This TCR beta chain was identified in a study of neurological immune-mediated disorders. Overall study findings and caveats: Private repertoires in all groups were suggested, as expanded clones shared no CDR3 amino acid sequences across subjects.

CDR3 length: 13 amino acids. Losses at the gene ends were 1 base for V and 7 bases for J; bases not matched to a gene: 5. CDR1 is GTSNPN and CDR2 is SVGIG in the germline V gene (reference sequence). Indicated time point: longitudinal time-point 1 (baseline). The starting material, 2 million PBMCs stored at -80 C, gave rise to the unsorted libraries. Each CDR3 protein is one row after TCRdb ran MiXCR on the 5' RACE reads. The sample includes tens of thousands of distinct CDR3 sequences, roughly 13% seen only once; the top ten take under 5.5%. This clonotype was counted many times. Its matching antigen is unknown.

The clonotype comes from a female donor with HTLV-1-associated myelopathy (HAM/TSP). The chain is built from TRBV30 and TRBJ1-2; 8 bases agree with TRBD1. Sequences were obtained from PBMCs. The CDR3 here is CAWSGQGWSGYTF. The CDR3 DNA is TGTGCCTGGAGTGGACAGGGGTGGAGTGGCTACACCTTC.